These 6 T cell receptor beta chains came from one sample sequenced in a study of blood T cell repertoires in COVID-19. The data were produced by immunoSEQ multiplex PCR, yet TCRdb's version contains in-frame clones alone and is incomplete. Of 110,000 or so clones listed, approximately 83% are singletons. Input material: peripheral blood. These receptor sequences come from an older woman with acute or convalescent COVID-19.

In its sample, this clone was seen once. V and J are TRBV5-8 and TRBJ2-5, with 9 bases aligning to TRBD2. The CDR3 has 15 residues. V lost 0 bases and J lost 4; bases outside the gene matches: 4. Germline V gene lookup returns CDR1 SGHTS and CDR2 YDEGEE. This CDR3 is CASSLGSGGRETQYF. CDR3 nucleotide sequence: TGTGCCAGCAGCTTGGGTAGCGGGGGCCGAGAGACCCAGTACTTC.

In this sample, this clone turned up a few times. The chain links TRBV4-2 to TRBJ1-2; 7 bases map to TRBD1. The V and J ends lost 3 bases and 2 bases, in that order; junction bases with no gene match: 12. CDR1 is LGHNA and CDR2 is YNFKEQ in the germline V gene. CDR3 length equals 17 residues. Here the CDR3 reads CASSQGQTSALNYGYTF. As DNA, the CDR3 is TGTGCCAGCAGCCAGGGACAGACCTCTGCCCTAAACTATGGCTACACCTTC.

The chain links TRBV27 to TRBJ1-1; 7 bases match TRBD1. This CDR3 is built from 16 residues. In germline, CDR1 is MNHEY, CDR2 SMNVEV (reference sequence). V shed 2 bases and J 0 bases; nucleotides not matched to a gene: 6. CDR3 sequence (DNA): TGTGCCAGCAGTTTAGTCGCAGGGGGGTTGAACACTGAAGCTTTCTTT. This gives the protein CASSLVAGGLNTEAFF.

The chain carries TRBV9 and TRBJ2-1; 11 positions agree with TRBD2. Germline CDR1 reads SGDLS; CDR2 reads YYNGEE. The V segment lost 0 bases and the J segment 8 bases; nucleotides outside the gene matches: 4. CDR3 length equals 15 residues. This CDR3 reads CASSVASGGWDEQFF. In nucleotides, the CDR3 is TGTGCCAGCAGCGTAGCTAGCGGGGGGTGGGATGAGCAGTTCTTC.

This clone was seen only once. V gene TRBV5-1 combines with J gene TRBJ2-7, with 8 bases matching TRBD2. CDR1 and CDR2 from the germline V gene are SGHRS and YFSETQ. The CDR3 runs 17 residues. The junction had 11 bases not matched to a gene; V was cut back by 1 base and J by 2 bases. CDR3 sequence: CASSLRSSGLLPYEQYF. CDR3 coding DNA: TGCGCCAGCAGCTTGAGGTCTAGCGGGCTTTTGCCCTACGAGCAGTACTTC. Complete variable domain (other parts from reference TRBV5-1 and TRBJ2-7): KAGVTQTPRYLIKTRGQQVTLSCSPISGHRSVSWYQQTPGQGLQFLFEYFSETQRNKGNFPGRFSGRQFSNSRSEMNVSTLELGDSALYLCASSLRSSGLLPYEQYFGPGTRLTVT.

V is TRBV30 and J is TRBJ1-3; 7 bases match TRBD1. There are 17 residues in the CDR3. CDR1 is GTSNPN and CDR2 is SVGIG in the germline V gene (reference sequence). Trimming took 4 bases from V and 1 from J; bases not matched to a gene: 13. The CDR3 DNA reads TGTGCCTGGAATAGGGGATTGGGACAGACGTCTGGAAACACCATATATTTT. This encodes CAWNRGLGQTSGNTIYF.